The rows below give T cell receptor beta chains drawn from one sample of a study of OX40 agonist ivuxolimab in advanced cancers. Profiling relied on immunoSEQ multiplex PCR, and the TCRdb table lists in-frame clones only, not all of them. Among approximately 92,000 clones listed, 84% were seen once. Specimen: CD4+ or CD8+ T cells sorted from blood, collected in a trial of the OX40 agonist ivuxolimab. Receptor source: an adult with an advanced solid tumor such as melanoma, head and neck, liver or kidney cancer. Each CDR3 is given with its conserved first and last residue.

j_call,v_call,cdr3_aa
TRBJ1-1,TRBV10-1,CASSSRGIAEAFF
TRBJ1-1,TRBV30,CAWSVLAGGTEAFF
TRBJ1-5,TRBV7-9,CASSLERSNQPQHF
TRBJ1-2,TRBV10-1,CASSEGTGVQDEGLDYGYTF
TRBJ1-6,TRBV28,CASTLGGGGSPLHF
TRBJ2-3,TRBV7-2,CASSLRLIVADTQYF
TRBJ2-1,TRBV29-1,CSVGASGSYNEQFF
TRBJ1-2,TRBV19,CASTQPSRDIEYTF
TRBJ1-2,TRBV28,CASTGGFNYGYTF
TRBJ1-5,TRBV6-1,CGASAREGNQPQHF
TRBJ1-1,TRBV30,CAWTLNTEAFF
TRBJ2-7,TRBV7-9,CASSSLGTGREQYF
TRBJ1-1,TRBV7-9,CASSPDRGQGNTEAFF
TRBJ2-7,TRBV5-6,CASSSTLRGAEQYF